Listed here are 16 T cell receptor beta chains from one sample, sequenced in a study of CD8 T cells in Susac syndrome. RNA totalling about 0.45 to 1 ug underwent reverse transcription with random hexamers. TCRdb reanalysed the immunoSEQ multiplex PCR reads using MiXCR and keeps one entry per CDR3 protein. The top ten clones hold around 0.15% of a sample with around 140,000 distinct CDR3 sequences, over 90% of them seen once. Input material: CD4+ T cells from PBMCs. All receptors come from a human donor with Susac syndrome.

The V gene is TRBV3-1, the J gene TRBJ2-4; no reliable D call. The CDR3 has 15 residues. CDR1 and CDR2 from the germline V gene are LGHDT and YNNKEL (reference sequence). Trimming took off 1 base at V and 8 bases at J, with 15 bases between the two ends. The CDR3 DNA is TGTGCCAGCAGCCAAGGGAACGCAGCTTGGGACATTCAGTACTTC. Protein product: CASSQGNAAWDIQYF.

The V gene is TRBV4-3, the J gene TRBJ2-1; 10 nucleotides align to TRBD2. The J segment lost 9 bases and the V segment lost 0 bases, leaving 8 bases of the junction unmatched. The CDR3 consists of 16 residues. Germline values: CDR1 LGHNA, CDR2 YSLEER. CDR3 in DNA: TGCGCCAGCAGCCAAGATTGGGAGCGGGAGGGCAGTGAGCAGTTCTTC. Residues: CASSQDWEREGSEQFF.

J is TRBJ1-4 and V is TRBV21-1; the table gives TRBD1 as D, unverified against the DNA. TRBV21-1 is reported as a pseudogene. The CDR3 runs 14 residues. In DNA, the CDR3 is TGTGCCAGGATCCGAGGGGGGGACGACACAAAACTGTTTTTT. Encoded protein: CARIRGGDDTKLFF.

The V gene is TRBV28, the J gene TRBJ2-1; D might be TRBD2 (6 bases). Germline V gene data show CDR1 as MDHEN and CDR2 as SYDVKM. The CDR3 has 15 amino acids. The V end lost 9 bases, the J end lost 2 bases, and 17 bases lay between the germline ends. The CDR3 spells CASRRASDPYNEQFF. The CDR3 DNA reads TGTGCCAGTAGGAGGGCTAGCGATCCCTACAATGAGCAGTTCTTC.

The chain combines TRBV7-8 with TRBJ1-3; TRBD1 is a possible D gene (5 bases). There are 16 residues in the CDR3. CDR1 is SGHVS and CDR2 is FQNEAQ in the germline V gene. V gave up 5 bases and J gave up 2 bases, with 16 bases separating them. As DNA, the CDR3 is TGTGCCAGCAGCCCTTGGCTAGGGACCACTGGAAACACCATATATTTT. It yields the protein CASSPWLGTTGNTIYF.

The rearrangement joins TRBV5-6 to TRBJ2-1, with D hard to call. The CDR3 runs to 16 residues. Germline V gene data show CDR1 as SGHDT and CDR2 as YYEEEE. Trimming removed 4 bases at V and 3 bases at J, with 17 bases between. The CDR3 coding sequence is TGTGCCAGCAGCCAAGAGACCTCTTTCCTCTACAATGAGCAGTTCTTC. Translated: CASSQETSFLYNEQFF.

This rearrangement joins TRBV5-1 to TRBJ1-6; the D is unclear. Trimming took off 0 bases at V and 8 bases at J, with 12 bases between the two ends. Germline CDR1 and CDR2: SGHRS and YFSETQ. The CDR3 loop spans 15 amino acids. CDR3 protein: CASSLDGRSDSPLHF. DNA for the CDR3: TGCGCCAGCAGCTTGGATGGCAGGTCGGATTCACCCCTCCACTTT.

This chain connects TRBV18 to TRBJ2-7; D tentatively reads TRBD1 or TRBD2 (5 bases each). The CDR3 consists of 14 residues. Deletions cut 4 bases from V and 3 bases from J, with 13 bases between. CDR1 and CDR2 from the germline V gene are KGHSH and LQKENI. The chain's CDR3 is CASSRQGADYEQYF. The CDR3 DNA reads TGTGCCAGCTCACGGCAGGGAGCCGACTACGAGCAGTACTTC.

This chain connects TRBV3-1 to TRBJ1-6; D is perhaps TRBD1 (5 bases). This CDR3 comprises 13 residues. Germline lookup yields CDR1 LGHDT and CDR2 YNNKEL (reference sequence). V was shortened by 6 bases and J by 7 bases, with 10 bases between the two germline ends. The CDR3 bases are TGTGCCAGCAGGGGGGTCGACAATTCACCCCTCCACTTT. Protein product: CASRGVDNSPLHF.

The chain recombines TRBV7-2 with TRBJ2-2; D is unclear. The V end lost 2 bases, the J end lost 6 bases, and 13 bases lay between the germline ends. This CDR3 comprises 15 residues. In germline, CDR1 is SGHTA, CDR2 FQGNSA. The CDR3 DNA reads TGTGCCAGCAGCTTATTTAGCCTTGGAGCCGGGGAGCTGTTTTTT. Its translation: CASSLFSLGAGELFF.

The gene calls are TRBV11-2 and TRBJ2-2, with no clear D. Looked up from germline, CDR1 is SGHAT and CDR2 is FQNNGV. The CDR3 is 14 residues long. Deletions cut 0 bases from V and 4 bases from J, with 6 bases between. CDR3 sequence: CASSLDQSTGELFF. The CDR3 DNA sequence: TGTGCCAGCAGCTTAGATCAGAGCACCGGGGAGCTGTTTTTT.

This rearrangement joins TRBV20-1 to TRBJ1-5; D not resolved. Germline V lookup: CDR1 DFQATT, CDR2 SNEGSKA (reference sequence). This CDR3 contains 13 residues. The V gene lost 2 bases and the J gene lost 6 bases, with 11 bases spanning the gap. As DNA, the CDR3 is TGCAGTGCTAGATCGGGTCTAGGTCAGCCCCAGCATTTT. It yields the protein CSARSGLGQPQHF.

V and J are TRBV7-9 and TRBJ2-1; either TRBD1 or TRBD2 may fit D (6 bases each). Germline-derived CDR1 and CDR2 are SEHNR and FQNEAQ (reference sequence). This CDR3 is 12 amino acids long. The V end was cut by 5 bases, the J end by 9 bases, with 11 bases between. Here the CDR3 DNA reads TGTGCCAGCAGCCCATGGGGGGCTGAGCAGTTCTTC. Residues: CASSPWGAEQFF.

The rearrangement joins TRBV25-1 to TRBJ2-7; 9 nucleotides align to TRBD1. Germline V gene lookup returns CDR1 MGHDK and CDR2 SYGVNS. The J segment lost 7 bases and the V segment lost 3 bases, leaving 1 base of the junction unmatched. The CDR3 is 12 amino acids. The CDR3 sequence: CASSETGGEQYF. CDR3 nucleotides: TGTGCCAGCAGTGAGACAGGGGGGGAGCAGTACTTC.

The V and J genes are TRBV30 and TRBJ2-2; D gene uncertain. The V end lost 2 bases, the J end lost 6 bases, and 13 bases lay between the germline ends. This CDR3 is 14 amino acids long. Germline V CDR1 and CDR2: GTSNPN, SVGIG (reference sequence). This CDR3 reads CAWSSTTSPGELFF. CDR3 in DNA: TGTGCCTGGAGTTCAACGACCTCCCCCGGGGAGCTGTTTTTT.

The genes are TRBV4-1 and TRBJ2-1; tentative D call: TRBD2 (6 bases). Trimming shortened V by 1 base and J by 10 bases, and 11 bases separated the two germline ends. The germline CDR1 and CDR2 sequences are MGHRA and YSYEKL. The CDR3 has 13 residues. CDR3 loop: CASSQGTKAEQFF. The CDR3 DNA reads TGCGCCAGCAGCCAAGGGACTAAGGCCGAGCAGTTCTTC.